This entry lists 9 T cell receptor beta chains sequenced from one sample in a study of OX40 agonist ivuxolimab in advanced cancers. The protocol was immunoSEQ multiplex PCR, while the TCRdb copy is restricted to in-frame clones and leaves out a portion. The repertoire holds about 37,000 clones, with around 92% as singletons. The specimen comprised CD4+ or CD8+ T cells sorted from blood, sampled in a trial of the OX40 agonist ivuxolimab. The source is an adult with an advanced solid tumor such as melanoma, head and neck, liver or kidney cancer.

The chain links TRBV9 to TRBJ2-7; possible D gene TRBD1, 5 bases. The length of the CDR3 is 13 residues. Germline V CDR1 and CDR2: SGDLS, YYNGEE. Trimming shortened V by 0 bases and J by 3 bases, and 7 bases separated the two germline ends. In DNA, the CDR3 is TGTGCCAGCAGCGTAGGACAGAGCTACGAGCAGTACTTC. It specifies CASSVGQSYEQYF.

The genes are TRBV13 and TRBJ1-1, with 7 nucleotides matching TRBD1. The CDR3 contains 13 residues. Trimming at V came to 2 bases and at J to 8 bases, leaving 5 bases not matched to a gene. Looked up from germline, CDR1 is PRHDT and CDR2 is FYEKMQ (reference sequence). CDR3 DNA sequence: TGTGCCAGCAGCTTAAATCGACAGGGAGAAGCTTTCTTT. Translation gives CASSLNRQGEAFF.

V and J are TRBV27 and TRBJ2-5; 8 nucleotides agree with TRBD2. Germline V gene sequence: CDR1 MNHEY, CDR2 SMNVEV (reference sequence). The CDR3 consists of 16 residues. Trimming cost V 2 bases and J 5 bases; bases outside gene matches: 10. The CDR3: CASSLSPGGFLETQYF. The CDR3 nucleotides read TGTGCCAGCAGTTTAAGTCCGGGGGGGTTTCTCGAGACCCAGTACTTC.

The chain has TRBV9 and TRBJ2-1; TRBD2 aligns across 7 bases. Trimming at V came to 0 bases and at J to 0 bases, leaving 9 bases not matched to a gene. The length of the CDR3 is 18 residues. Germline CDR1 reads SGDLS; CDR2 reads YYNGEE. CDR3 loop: CASSVEVTGGSSYNEQFF. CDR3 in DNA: TGTGCCAGCAGCGTAGAGGTAACGGGAGGCAGCTCCTACAATGAGCAGTTCTTC.

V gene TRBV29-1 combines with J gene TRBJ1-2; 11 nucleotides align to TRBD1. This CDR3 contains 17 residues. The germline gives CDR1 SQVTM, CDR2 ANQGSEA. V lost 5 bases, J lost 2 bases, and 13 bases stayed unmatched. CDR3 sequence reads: CSVPGTGTGGRNYGYTF. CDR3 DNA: TGCAGCGTTCCCGGAACCGGGACAGGGGGAAGGAACTATGGCTACACCTTC. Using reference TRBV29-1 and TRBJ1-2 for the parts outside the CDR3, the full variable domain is SAVISQKPSRDICQRGTSLTIQCQVDSQVTMMFWYRQQPGQSLTLIATANQGSEATYESGFVIDKFPISRPNLTFSTLTVSNMSPEDSSIYLCSVPGTGTGGRNYGYTFGSGTRLTVV.

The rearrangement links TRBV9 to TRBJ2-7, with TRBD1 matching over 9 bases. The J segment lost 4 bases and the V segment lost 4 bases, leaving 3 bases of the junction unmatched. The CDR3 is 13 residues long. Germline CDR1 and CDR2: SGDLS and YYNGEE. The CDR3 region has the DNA TGTGCCAGCAGCCCGGGACAGGGTTACGAGCAGTACTTC. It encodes CASSPGQGYEQYF. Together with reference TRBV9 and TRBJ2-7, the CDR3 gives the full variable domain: DSGVTQTPKHLITATGQRVTLRCSPRSGDLSVYWYQQSLDQGLQFLIQYYNGEERAKGNILERFSAQQFPDLHSELNLSSLELGDSALYFCASSPGQGYEQYFGPGTRLTVT.

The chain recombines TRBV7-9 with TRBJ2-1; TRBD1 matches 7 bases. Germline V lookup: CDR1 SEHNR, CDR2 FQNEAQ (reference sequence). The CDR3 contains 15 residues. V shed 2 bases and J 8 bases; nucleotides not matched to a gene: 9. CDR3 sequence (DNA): TGTGCCAGCAGCTTATTAGGACAGGCGGCAGATGAGCAGTTCTTC. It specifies CASSLLGQAADEQFF.

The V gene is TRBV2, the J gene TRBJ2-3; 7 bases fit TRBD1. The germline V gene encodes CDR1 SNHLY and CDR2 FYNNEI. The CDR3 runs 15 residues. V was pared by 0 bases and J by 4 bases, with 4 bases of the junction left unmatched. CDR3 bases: TGTGCCAGCAGTGAAGCGGGGCAGGGGGCAGATACGCAGTATTTT. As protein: CASSEAGQGADTQYF.

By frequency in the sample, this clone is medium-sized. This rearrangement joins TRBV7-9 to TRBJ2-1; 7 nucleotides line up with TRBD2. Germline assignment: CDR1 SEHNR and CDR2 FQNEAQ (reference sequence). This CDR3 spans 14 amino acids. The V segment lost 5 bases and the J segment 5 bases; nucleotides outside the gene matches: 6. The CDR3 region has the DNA TGTGCCAGCAGCAGTTCCAGCGGGGACAATGAGCAGTTCTTC. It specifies CASSSSSGDNEQFF. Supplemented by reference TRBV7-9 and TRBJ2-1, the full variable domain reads DTGVSQNPRHKITKRGQNVTFRCDPISEHNRLYWYRQTLGQGPEFLTYFQNEAQLEKSRLLSDRFSAERPKGSFSTLEIQRTEQGDSAMYLCASSSSSGDNEQFFGPGTRLTVL.